This T cell receptor beta chain was sequenced for a study of CD8 T cells in Susac syndrome. A quantity of roughly 0.5 to 1 ug RNA underwent reverse transcription using random hexamers. TCRdb used MiXCR to reprocess the immunoSEQ multiplex PCR reads, holding one entry per CDR3 protein. The table lists 84,000 or so distinct CDR3 sequences, over 85% of them singletons. Findings and limits, study-wide: Clonal expansion of CD8+ cells in Susac peaked in TEMRA cells (and in active patients).

TEMRA cells were FACS-enriched, unlike CD8+ and CD4+ T cells, which were negatively isolated. Points on this clonotype: Its antigen remains unknown.

The CDR3 sequence is 14 residues long. Trimming cost V 5 bases and J 8 bases, with 16 bases left between them. Germline V lookup: CDR1 SGHDT, CDR2 YYEEEE. The gene calls are TRBV5-6 and TRBJ1-4; no clear D gene. This clonotype was sampled from a human donor with Susac syndrome. Sequencing used CD8+ T cells from PBMCs. This chain's CDR3 is CASSLPGHYEKLFF. Here the CDR3 DNA reads TGTGCCAGCAGTCTCCCGGGTCACTACGAAAAACTGTTTTTT.